The 9 T cell receptor beta chains given below trace back to one sample, sequenced in a study of cytomegalovirus exposure and HLA in healthy donors. PCR used 60 Vbeta primers and 13 Jbeta primers. Assay: immunoSEQ multiplex PCR; the TCRdb copy retains only in-frame clones and omits some. The sample yields about 170,000 clones, 65% to 85% seen once. Sequenced: PBMCs. Receptor source: a woman in her forties or fifties in good health and CMV-seropositive.

As to this clone: A read error may produce the germline difference seen at one junction end. The chain employs TRBV30 and TRBJ1-2, with TRBD1 as a possible D gene (5 bases). The CDR3 contains 12 residues. The germline CDR1 and CDR2 sequences are GTSNPN and SVGIG (reference sequence). CDR3 nucleotides: TGTGCCTGGAGTGTCCGGGTGGGGCGTAAATCCTTC. Translated: CAWSVRVGRKSF.

A note on this clone: The sample contains more than one DNA sequence encoding this CDR3. The chain carries TRBV30 and TRBJ1-2, with a tentative D call TRBD1 (6 bases). Germline loops: CDR1 GTSNPN, CDR2 SVGIG (reference sequence). The CDR3 sequence is 13 residues long. V was pared by 8 bases and J by 1 base, with 14 bases between. CDR3 amino acids: CASSQGFNYGYTF. The CDR3 DNA is TGTGCCAGCTCGCAGGGGTTTAACTATGGCTACACCTTC.

V and J are TRBV6-6 and TRBJ2-7; 7 bases agree with TRBD2. Germline lookup yields CDR1 MNHNY and CDR2 SVGAGI (reference sequence). This CDR3 contains 13 residues. V shed 0 bases and J 10 bases; nucleotides not matched to a gene: 6. The CDR3, as DNA: TGTGCCAGCAGTTACTCCTGGGGGGAGGGACAGTACTTC. Translating gives CASSYSWGEGQYF.

The chain is built from TRBV30 and TRBJ2-3, with 10 bases aligning to TRBD1. The CDR3 extends over 15 amino acids. The V segment lost 0 bases and the J segment 1 base; nucleotides outside the gene matches: 1. Germline lookup yields CDR1 GTSNPN and CDR2 SVGIG (reference sequence). This CDR3 is CAWSVGTGGTDTQYF. The CDR3 bases are TGTGCCTGGAGTGTAGGGACAGGGGGCACAGATACGCAGTATTTT.

The CDR3 coding sequence is TGCGCCAGCAGCACTGGACTAGCGGGAGCCAGCTACGAGCAGTACTTC. Encoded protein: CASSTGLAGASYEQYF. The chain couples TRBV5-1 to TRBJ2-7; TRBD2 matches 13 bases. Germline V gives CDR1 SGHRS, CDR2 YFSETQ. V shed 4 bases and J 3 bases; nucleotides not matched to a gene: 7. This CDR3 has 16 residues.

This clone came up once. The rearrangement links TRBV6-6 to TRBJ1-4; 10 bases map to TRBD1. Germline V gene sequence: CDR1 MNHNY, CDR2 SVGAGI (reference sequence). The CDR3 has 16 residues. V was pared by 0 bases and J by 5 bases, with 3 bases of the junction left unmatched. CDR3 loop: CASSYSGQGENEKLFF. In nucleotides, the CDR3 is TGTGCCAGCAGTTACTCCGGACAGGGGGAGAATGAAAAACTGTTTTTT.

The V and J genes are TRBV29-1 and TRBJ2-3; 7 bases are shared with TRBD2. Trimming cost V 8 bases and J 0 bases; bases outside gene matches: 5. Germline loops: CDR1 SQVTM, CDR2 ANQGSEA. The CDR3 extends over 13 amino acids. CDR3 in amino acids: CSTSASSTDTQYF. The CDR3 region has the DNA TGCAGCACTAGCGCTTCTAGCACAGATACGCAGTATTTT.

This chain joins TRBV5-4 and TRBJ1-2; 9 nucleotides match TRBD1. Germline V gives CDR1 SGHNT, CDR2 YYREEE (reference sequence). J was trimmed by 13 bases and V by 0 bases; bases with no gene match: 4. The CDR3 consists of 12 residues. In DNA form, the CDR3 reads TGTGCCAGCAGCTTGGACAGGGGGCGTGTCACCTTC. Its translation is CASSLDRGRVTF.

There are a few counts of this clone. The chain has TRBV10-3 and TRBJ2-1, with TRBD2 as a possible D gene (5 bases). Germline V gene sequence: CDR1 ENHRY, CDR2 SYGVKD. The CDR3 contains 15 residues. Trimming removed 7 bases from V and 5 bases from J, with 18 bases in between. The CDR3 here is CAITPTGNNHNEQFF. Written as DNA, the CDR3 is TGTGCCATCACCCCAACCGGGAACAACCACAATGAGCAGTTCTTC.